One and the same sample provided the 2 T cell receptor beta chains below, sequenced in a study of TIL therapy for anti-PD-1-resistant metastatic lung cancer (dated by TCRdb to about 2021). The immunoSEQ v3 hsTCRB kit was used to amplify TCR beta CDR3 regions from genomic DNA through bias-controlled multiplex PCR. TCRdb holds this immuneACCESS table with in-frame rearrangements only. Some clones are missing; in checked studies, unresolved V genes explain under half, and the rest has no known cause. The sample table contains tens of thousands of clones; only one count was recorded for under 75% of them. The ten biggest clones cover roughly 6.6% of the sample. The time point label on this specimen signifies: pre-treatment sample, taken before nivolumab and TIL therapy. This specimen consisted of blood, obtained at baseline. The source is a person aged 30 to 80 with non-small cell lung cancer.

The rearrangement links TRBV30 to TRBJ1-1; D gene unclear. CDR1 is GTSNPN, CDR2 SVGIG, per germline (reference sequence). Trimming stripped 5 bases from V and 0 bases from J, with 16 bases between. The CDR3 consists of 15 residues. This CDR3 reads CAWGPERGMNTEAFF. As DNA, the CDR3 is TGTGCCTGGGGCCCTGAACGGGGAATGAACACTGAAGCTTTCTTT.

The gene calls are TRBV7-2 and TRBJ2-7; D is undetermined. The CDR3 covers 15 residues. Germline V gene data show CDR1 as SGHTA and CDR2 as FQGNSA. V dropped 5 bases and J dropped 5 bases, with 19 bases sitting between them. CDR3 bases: TGTGCCAGCAGCCGGTTGGTAGCCAGTGGGGACGAGCAGTACTTC. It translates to CASSRLVASGDEQYF.